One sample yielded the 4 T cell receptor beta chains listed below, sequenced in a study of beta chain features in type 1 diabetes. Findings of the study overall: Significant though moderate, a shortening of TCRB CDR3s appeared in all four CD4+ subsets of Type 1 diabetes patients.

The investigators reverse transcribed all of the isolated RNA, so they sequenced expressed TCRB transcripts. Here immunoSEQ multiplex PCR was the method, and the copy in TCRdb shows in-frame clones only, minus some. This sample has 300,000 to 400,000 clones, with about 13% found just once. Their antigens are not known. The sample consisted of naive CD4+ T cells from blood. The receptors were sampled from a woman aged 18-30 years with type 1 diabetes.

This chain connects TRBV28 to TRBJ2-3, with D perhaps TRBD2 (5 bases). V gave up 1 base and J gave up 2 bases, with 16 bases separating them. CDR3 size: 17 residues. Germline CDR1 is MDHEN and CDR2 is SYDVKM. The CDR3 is CASSLSHLGKDTDTQYF. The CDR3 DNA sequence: TGTGCCAGCAGTTTATCCCACCTCGGGAAGGACACAGATACGCAGTATTTT.

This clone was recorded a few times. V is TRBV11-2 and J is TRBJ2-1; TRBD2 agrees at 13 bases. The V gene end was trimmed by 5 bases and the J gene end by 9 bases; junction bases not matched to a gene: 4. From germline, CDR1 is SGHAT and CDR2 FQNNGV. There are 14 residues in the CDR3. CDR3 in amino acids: CASSPGLAGVEQFF. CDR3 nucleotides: TGTGCCAGCAGCCCAGGACTAGCGGGAGTTGAGCAGTTCTTC. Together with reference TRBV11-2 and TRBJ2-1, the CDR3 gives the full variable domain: EAGVAQSPRYKIIEKRQSVAFWCNPISGHATLYWYQQILGQGPKLLIQFQNNGVVDDSQLPKDRFSAERLKGVDSTLKIQPAKLEDSAVYLCASSPGLAGVEQFFGPGTRLTVL.

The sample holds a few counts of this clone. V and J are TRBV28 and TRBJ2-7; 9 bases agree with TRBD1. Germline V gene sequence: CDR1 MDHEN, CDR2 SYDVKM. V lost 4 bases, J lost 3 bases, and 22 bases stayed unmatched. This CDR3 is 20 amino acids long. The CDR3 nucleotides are TGTGCCAGCAGTTATGGGGTTTGGTCGGTGCGGGACAGGGAAGGCTACGAGCAGTACTTC. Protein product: CASSYGVWSVRDREGYEQYF. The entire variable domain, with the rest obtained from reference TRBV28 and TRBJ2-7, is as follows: DVKVTQSSRYLVKRTGEKVFLECVQDMDHENMFWYRQDPGLGLRLIYFSYDVKMKEKGDIPEGYSVSREKKERFSLILESASTNQTSMYLCASSYGVWSVRDREGYEQYFGPGTRLTVT.

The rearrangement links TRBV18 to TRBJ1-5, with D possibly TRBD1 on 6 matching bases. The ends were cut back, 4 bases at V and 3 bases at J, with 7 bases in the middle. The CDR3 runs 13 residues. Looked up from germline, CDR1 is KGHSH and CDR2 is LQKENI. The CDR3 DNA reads TGTGCCAGCTCACAGGGGGACAATCAGCCCCAGCATTTT. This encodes CASSQGDNQPQHF.